The clone carrying this T cell receptor (beta chain) has a single count. As processed by the authors: Counts of nucleated cells, estimated from reference gene primer amplification, were obtained. Sequencing was performed with immunoSEQ multiplex PCR; in TCRdb, only in-frame clones are kept and a portion is missing. That table is the source of V, J and clone size, and D and trimming were worked out from the DNA. The profile covers approximately 380,000 clones, with 85% appearing a single time and roughly 3.4% taken by the ten largest. The sample comes from a study of blood T cell repertoires in COVID-19. Background on the study: Specimens from acute and convalescent COVID-19 originated in the United States, Italy and Spain. Nucleic acid was either cDNA or gDNA, and it came from T cells, B-cell-depleted T cells, or PBMCs.

V lost 2 bases and J lost 5, with 12 bases in between. Germline V gene lookup returns CDR1 SNHLY and CDR2 FYNNEI. CDR3 length: 14 residues. This chain uses TRBV2 with TRBJ1-2; D gene uncertain. Material for sequencing was peripheral blood. This clonotype originated in a woman under 30 with acute or convalescent COVID-19. The CDR3 sequence: CASSERVKEYGYTF. As DNA, the CDR3 is TGTGCCAGCAGTGAACGGGTCAAGGAATATGGCTACACCTTC.